The 21 T cell receptor beta chains presented below share a single source sample, sequenced in a study of shared clonotypes between healthy human individuals. Clones were sequenced by immunoSEQ multiplex PCR, and TCRdb holds only the in-frame ones, with some missing. This repertoire shows approximately 320,000 clones, roughly 84% found once; its top ten account for roughly 15%. Sequencing input: memory CD8+ T cells sorted from blood. Subset meaning: CD45RO+ cells pooled with CCR7-negative TemRA cells. The source is a man aged 18 to 29 in good health.

This clone was counted a single time. This chain joins TRBV7-3 and TRBJ2-3; the match to TRBD2 covers 7 bases. Trimming at V came to 2 bases and at J to 6 bases, leaving 11 bases not matched to a gene. The CDR3 has 16 amino acids. Per the germline V gene, CDR1 is SGHTA and CDR2 is FQGTGA. In DNA, the CDR3 is TGTGCCAGCAGCTTATCTCCCGCCGGGACTATTGATACGCAGTATTTT. Translated, it gives CASSLSPAGTIDTQYF.

The chain links TRBV9 to TRBJ2-2; D possibly corresponds to TRBD2 (5 bases). Looked up from germline, CDR1 is SGDLS and CDR2 is YYNGEE. Trimming shortened V by 2 bases and J by 1 base, and 18 bases separated the two germline ends. CDR3 length: 18 amino acids. The CDR3 sequence is CASSVYPEAAVNTGELFF. In DNA form, the CDR3 reads TGTGCCAGCAGCGTCTATCCGGAGGCCGCGGTGAACACCGGGGAGCTGTTTTTT.

The genes are TRBV7-9 and TRBJ2-5; D is undetermined. The V gene's germline CDR1 is SEHNR and CDR2 FQNEAQ (reference sequence). The CDR3 spans 13 residues. Trimming removed 4 bases from V and 2 bases from J, with 8 bases in between. CDR3: CASSSQEQETQYF. The CDR3 DNA reads as TGTGCCAGCAGCTCGCAGGAGCAAGAGACCCAGTACTTC.

The rearrangement links TRBV5-4 to TRBJ2-5; 11 nucleotides line up with TRBD2. Germline V gene lookup returns CDR1 SGHNT and CDR2 YYREEE (reference sequence). The CDR3 is 16 amino acids. Trimming at V came to 0 bases and at J to 4 bases, leaving 5 bases not matched to a gene. This CDR3 reads CASSLALAGGPETQYF. The CDR3 DNA reads as TGTGCCAGCAGCTTGGCCTTAGCGGGGGGGCCAGAGACCCAGTACTTC.

The CDR3 sequence: CASSPYAVSIYNSPLHF. The CDR3, as DNA: TGTGCCAGCTCACCGTATGCAGTTTCCATCTATAATTCACCCCTCCACTTT. The chain is built from TRBV18 and TRBJ1-6, with no clear D. The CDR3 has 17 amino acids. V lost 3 bases and J 3 bases, leaving 15 bases between the germline ends. Germline V lookup: CDR1 KGHSH, CDR2 LQKENI.

The gene calls are TRBV27 and TRBJ2-3; D ambiguous. Trimming pared 0 bases from V and 6 bases from J, leaving 10 bases between. The germline V gene has CDR1 MNHEY and CDR2 SMNVEV (reference sequence). The CDR3 loop spans 14 amino acids. Here the CDR3 DNA reads TGTGCCAGCAGTTTATCCTTAATGGGCGATACGCAGTATTTT. It is translated as CASSLSLMGDTQYF.

This clone was recorded once. The V call is TRBV6-1, the J call TRBJ2-4; no clear D. Germline V CDR1 and CDR2: MNHNS, SASEGT. Trimming shortened V by 2 bases and J by 0 bases, and 11 bases separated the two germline ends. The CDR3 totals 16 residues. The CDR3 bases are TGTGCCAGCAGTGAAACTGCTTATTTAGCCAAAAACATTCAGTACTTC. This encodes CASSETAYLAKNIQYF.

The chain joins TRBV7-2 to TRBJ2-2, with D uncertain. Trimming took 8 bases from V and 6 from J, leaving 10 bases between them. The CDR3 extends over 12 amino acids. Germline assignment: CDR1 SGHTA and CDR2 FQGNSA. The CDR3 nucleotides read TGTGCCAGCCTTAAGAGAGCCGGGGAGCTGTTTTTT. This encodes CASLKRAGELFF.

V usage is TRBV27 and J usage is TRBJ2-7, with a possible D match to TRBD1 (5 bases). Germline values: CDR1 MNHEY, CDR2 SMNVEV (reference sequence). The V and J ends lost 2 bases and 3 bases respectively, with 11 bases between them. The CDR3 consists of 14 residues. CDR3 in DNA: TGTGCCAGCAGTTTAATCGGGCAGGGCTACGAGCAGTACTTC. Translated: CASSLIGQGYEQYF.

Remarks on this clone: A read error may account for a junction end that differs from germline. The rearrangement links TRBV7-9 to TRBJ2-7, with D perhaps given as TRBD1 or TRBD2 (5 bases each). There are 16 residues in the CDR3. CDR1 SEHNR and CDR2 FQNEAQ come from the germline V gene (reference sequence). The CDR3 region has the DNA TGTGCCAGCAGCCTAGCCTGGCCAGGGTTGGGATACGAGCAGTACTTC. Amino acid sequence: CASSLAWPGLGYEQYF.

The chain joins TRBV11-3 to TRBJ2-2, with D hard to call. The CDR3 runs 13 residues. Looked up from germline, CDR1 is SGHNT and CDR2 is YENEEA. V was trimmed by 2 bases and J by 5 bases, leaving 6 bases between them. As DNA, the CDR3 is TGTGCCAGCAGCTTATTGGAGACCGGGGAGCTGTTTTTT. Encoded protein: CASSLLETGELFF.

The chain uses TRBV4-3 and TRBJ1-6; D is undetermined. Germline V lookup: CDR1 LGHNA, CDR2 YSLEER. The germline V and J ends were trimmed by 2 bases and 8 bases, with 19 bases remaining between them. The CDR3 is 17 residues long. For the CDR3, the DNA is TGCGCCAGCAGCCAACAGCTCGATGTGGTGTTGGATTCACCCCTCCACTTT. Translating gives CASSQQLDVVLDSPLHF.

V usage is TRBV9 and J usage is TRBJ2-3; D not certain. Trimming left V 5 bases short and J 4 bases short, with 14 bases between. Germline assignment: CDR1 SGDLS and CDR2 YYNGEE. The CDR3 has 14 residues. CDR3 in DNA: TGTGCCAGCAGTTTGACCGGGCCTTCAGATACGCAGTATTTT. Translation gives CASSLTGPSDTQYF. The full variable domain, with the rest looked up from reference TRBV9 and TRBJ2-3, is DSGVTQTPKHLITATGQRVTLRCSPRSGDLSVYWYQQSLDQGLQFLIQYYNGEERAKGNILERFSAQQFPDLHSELNLSSLELGDSALYFCASSLTGPSDTQYFGPGTRLTVL.

The V and J genes are TRBV6-5 and TRBJ2-2; D could derive from TRBD1 or TRBD2 (5 bases each). In germline, CDR1 is MNHEY, CDR2 SVGAGI. Trimming removed 0 bases from V and 5 bases from J, with 13 bases in between. The CDR3 consists of 16 residues. The CDR3 loop reads CASSYSGGEWTGELFF. DNA for the CDR3: TGTGCCAGCAGTTACTCTGGGGGAGAATGGACCGGGGAGCTGTTTTTT.

The chain joins TRBV5-1 to TRBJ2-7, with D maybe TRBD1 (6 bases). The CDR3 spans 15 residues. From germline, CDR1 is SGHRS and CDR2 YFSETQ. Trimming pared 5 bases from V and 6 bases from J, leaving 21 bases between. CDR3 amino acids: CASSAEGTTTGEQYF. CDR3 sequence (DNA): TGCGCCAGCAGTGCGGAAGGGACAACAACTGGCGAGCAGTACTTC.

V usage is TRBV5-1 and J usage is TRBJ2-5, with D possibly matching TRBD1 (5 bases). The CDR3 runs to 19 residues. Deletions cut 0 bases from V and 3 bases from J, with 24 bases between. The germline V gene encodes CDR1 SGHRS and CDR2 YFSETQ. This CDR3 is CASSLDPAGALRLKETQYF. The CDR3 nucleotides are TGCGCCAGCAGCTTGGACCCCGCTGGGGCCCTAAGATTAAAAGAGACCCAGTACTTC.

The V call is TRBV7-9, the J call TRBJ2-1; 7 positions match TRBD2. V was pared by 5 bases and J by 8 bases, with 12 bases of the junction left unmatched. The CDR3 has 15 residues. CDR1 and CDR2 from the germline V gene are SEHNR and FQNEAQ (reference sequence). The CDR3 is CASSRAGDLFDEQFF. The DNA of the CDR3 is TGTGCCAGCAGCCGCGCGGGGGACCTCTTCGATGAGCAGTTCTTC.

This chain links TRBV5-6 with TRBJ1-1, with TRBD1 matching 9 bases. The germline CDR1 and CDR2 sequences are SGHDT and YYEEEE. Trimming cost V 3 bases and J 3 bases; bases outside gene matches: 3. This CDR3 is 14 amino acids long. DNA of the CDR3: TGTGCCAGCAGCTCACAGGGGGCACACACTGAAGCTTTCTTT. Its protein is CASSSQGAHTEAFF.

The chain combines TRBV5-1 with TRBJ1-2, with D unclear. The CDR3 spans 19 residues. Trimming left V 3 bases short and J 0 bases short, with 24 bases between. CDR1 is SGHRS, CDR2 YFSETQ, per germline. CDR3 in amino acids: CASSSTFGPSTYTNYGYTF. The CDR3 bases are TGCGCCAGCAGCTCGACGTTCGGGCCCTCTACGTATACTAACTATGGCTACACCTTC. Drawing the rest from reference TRBV5-1 and TRBJ1-2, the complete variable domain is KAGVTQTPRYLIKTRGQQVTLSCSPISGHRSVSWYQQTPGQGLQFLFEYFSETQRNKGNFPGRFSGRQFSNSRSEMNVSTLELGDSALYLCASSSTFGPSTYTNYGYTFGSGTRLTVV.

The chain recombines TRBV10-3 with TRBJ1-2; 10 nucleotides align to TRBD1. V was clipped by 4 bases and J by 3 bases; unmatched bases: 11. Per the germline V gene, CDR1 is ENHRY and CDR2 is SYGVKD. The CDR3 is 17 amino acids. CDR3 bases: TGTGCCATCAGTGCGCTTCGACAGGGGGCAATGGACTATGGCTACACCTTC. It specifies CAISALRQGAMDYGYTF.

In DNA, the CDR3 is TGTGCCAGCAGCTCCAGGGATACGATGAACACTGAAGCTTTCTTT. Translating it yields CASSSRDTMNTEAFF. V and J are TRBV5-8 and TRBJ1-1; D is possibly TRBD1 (5 bases). The V and J ends lost 3 bases and 0 bases respectively, with 12 bases between them. Germline V gives CDR1 SGHTS, CDR2 YDEGEE. The CDR3 runs to 15 residues.